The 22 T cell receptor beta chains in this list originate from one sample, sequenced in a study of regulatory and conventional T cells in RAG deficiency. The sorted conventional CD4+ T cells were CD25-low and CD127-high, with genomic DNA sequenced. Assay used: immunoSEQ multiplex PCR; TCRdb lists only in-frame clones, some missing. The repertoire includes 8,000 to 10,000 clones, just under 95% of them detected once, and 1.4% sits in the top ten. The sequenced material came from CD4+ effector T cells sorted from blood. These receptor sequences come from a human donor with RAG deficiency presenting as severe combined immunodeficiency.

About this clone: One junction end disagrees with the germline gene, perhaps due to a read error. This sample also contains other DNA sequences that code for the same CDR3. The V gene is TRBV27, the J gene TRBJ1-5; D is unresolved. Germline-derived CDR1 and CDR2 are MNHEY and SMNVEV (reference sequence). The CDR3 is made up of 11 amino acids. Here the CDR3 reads CASSWNQPQHF. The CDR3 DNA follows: TGCGCCAGCAGTTGGAACCAGCCCCAGCATTTT.

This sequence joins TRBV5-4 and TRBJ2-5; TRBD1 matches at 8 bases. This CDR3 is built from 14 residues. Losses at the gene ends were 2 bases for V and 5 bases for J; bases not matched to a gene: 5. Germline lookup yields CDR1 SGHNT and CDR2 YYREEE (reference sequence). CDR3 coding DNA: TGTGCCAGCAGCTTTCAGGGGGCGGAGGAGACCCAGTACTTC. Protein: CASSFQGAEETQYF.

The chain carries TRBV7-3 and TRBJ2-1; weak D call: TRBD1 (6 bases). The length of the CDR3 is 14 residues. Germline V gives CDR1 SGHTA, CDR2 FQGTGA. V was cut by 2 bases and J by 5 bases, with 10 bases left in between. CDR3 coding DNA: TGTGCCAGCAGCTTAGACAGGACCAACAATGAGCAGTTCTTC. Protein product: CASSLDRTNNEQFF.

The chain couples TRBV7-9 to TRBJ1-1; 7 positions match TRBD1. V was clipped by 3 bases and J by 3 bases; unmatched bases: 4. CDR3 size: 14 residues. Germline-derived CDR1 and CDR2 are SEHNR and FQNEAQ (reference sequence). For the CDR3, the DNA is TGTGCCAGCAGCTTTCAAGGGGGCGACACTGAAGCTTTCTTT. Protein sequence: CASSFQGGDTEAFF. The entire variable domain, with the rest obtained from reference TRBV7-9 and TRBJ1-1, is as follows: DTGVSQNPRHKITKRGQNVTFRCDPISEHNRLYWYRQTLGQGPEFLTYFQNEAQLEKSRLLSDRFSAERPKGSFSTLEIQRTEQGDSAMYLCASSFQGGDTEAFFGQGTRLTVV.

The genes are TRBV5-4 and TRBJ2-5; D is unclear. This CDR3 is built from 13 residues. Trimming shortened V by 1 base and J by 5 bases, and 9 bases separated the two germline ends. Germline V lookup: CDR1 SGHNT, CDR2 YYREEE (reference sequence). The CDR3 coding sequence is TGTGCCAGCAGCTTGCCGGGTGGGGAGACCCAGTACTTC. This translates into CASSLPGGETQYF.

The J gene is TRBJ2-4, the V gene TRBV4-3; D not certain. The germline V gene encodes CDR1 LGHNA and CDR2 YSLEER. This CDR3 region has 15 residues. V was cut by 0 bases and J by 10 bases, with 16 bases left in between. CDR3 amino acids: CASSQDPPGEGIQYF. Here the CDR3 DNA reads TGCGCCAGCAGCCAAGACCCGCCAGGTGAAGGTATTCAGTACTTC.

The CDR3: CATKKAGGYEQYF. The CDR3 DNA sequence: TGTGCCACCAAAAAAGCGGGGGGCTACGAGCAGTACTTC. This chain connects TRBV15 to TRBJ2-7; 9 nucleotides agree with TRBD2. The germline V gene has CDR1 LNHNV and CDR2 YYDKDF (reference sequence). The length of the CDR3 is 13 residues. Losses at the gene ends were 7 bases for V and 3 bases for J; bases not matched to a gene: 4.

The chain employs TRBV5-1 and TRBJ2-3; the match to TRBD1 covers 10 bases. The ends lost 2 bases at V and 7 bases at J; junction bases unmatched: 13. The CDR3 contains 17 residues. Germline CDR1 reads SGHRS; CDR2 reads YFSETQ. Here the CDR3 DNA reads TGCGCCAGCAGCTTTAGTTTACCGGGACAGGGGACGAATACGCAGTATTTT. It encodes CASSFSLPGQGTNTQYF.

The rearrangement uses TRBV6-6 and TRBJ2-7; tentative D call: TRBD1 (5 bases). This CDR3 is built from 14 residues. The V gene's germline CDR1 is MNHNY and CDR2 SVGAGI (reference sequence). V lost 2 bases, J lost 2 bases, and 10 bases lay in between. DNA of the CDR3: TGTGCCAGCAGTTACAGGCAGGGCGCCTACGAGCAGTACTTC. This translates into CASSYRQGAYEQYF.

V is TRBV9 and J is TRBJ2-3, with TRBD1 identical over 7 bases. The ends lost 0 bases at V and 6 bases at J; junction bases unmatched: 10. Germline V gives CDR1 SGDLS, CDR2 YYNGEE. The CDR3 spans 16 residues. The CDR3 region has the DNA TGTGCCAGCAGCGTAGCGGTGGCAGGGGGTGCTGATACGCAGTATTTT. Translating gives CASSVAVAGGADTQYF.

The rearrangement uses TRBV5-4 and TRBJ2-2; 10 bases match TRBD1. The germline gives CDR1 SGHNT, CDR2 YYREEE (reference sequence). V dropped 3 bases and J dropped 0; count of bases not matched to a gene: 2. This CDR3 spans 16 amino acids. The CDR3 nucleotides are TGTGCCAGCAGCTCAGGACAGGGGGCGAACACCGGGGAGCTGTTTTTT. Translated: CASSSGQGANTGELFF.

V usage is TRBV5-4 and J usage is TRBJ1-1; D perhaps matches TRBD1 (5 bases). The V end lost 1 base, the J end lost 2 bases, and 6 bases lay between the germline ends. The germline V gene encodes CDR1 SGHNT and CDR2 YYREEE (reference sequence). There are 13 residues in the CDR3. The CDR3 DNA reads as TGTGCCAGCAGCTTGACAGGCAACACTGAAGCTTTCTTT. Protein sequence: CASSLTGNTEAFF.

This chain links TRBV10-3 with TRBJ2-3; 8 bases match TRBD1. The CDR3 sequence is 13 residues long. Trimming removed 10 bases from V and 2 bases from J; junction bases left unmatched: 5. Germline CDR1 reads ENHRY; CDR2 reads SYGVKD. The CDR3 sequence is CATVDRVTDTQYF. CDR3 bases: TGTGCCACCGTGGACAGGGTCACAGATACGCAGTATTTT.

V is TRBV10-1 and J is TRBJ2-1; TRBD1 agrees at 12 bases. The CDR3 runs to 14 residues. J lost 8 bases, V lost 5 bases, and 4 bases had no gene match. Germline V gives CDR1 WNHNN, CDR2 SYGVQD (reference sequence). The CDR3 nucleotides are TGCGCCAGCAGTCGGGACAGGGGGCGGGATGAGCAGTTCTTC. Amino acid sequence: CASSRDRGRDEQFF.

The CDR3 region is CASSEAPGYGYTF. CDR3 DNA sequence: TGTGCCAGCAGTGAAGCTCCAGGGTATGGCTACACCTTC. This chain joins TRBV6-1 and TRBJ1-2, with TRBD1 as a possible D gene (5 bases). CDR3 length: 13 residues. The V and J ends lost 0 bases and 5 bases respectively, with 7 bases between them. The germline V gene has CDR1 MNHNS and CDR2 SASEGT.

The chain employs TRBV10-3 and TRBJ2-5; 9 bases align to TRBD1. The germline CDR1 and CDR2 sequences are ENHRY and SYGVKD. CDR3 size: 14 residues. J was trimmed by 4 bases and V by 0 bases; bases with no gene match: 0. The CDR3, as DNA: TGTGCCATCAGTGAGTCACAGGGGGCAGAGACCCAGTACTTC. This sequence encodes CAISESQGAETQYF.

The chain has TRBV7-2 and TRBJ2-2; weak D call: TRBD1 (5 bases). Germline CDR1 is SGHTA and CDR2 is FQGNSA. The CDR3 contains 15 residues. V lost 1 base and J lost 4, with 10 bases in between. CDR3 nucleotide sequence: TGTGCCAGCAGCTTAGATGGGGCGGTCACCGGGGAGCTGTTTTTT. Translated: CASSLDGAVTGELFF.

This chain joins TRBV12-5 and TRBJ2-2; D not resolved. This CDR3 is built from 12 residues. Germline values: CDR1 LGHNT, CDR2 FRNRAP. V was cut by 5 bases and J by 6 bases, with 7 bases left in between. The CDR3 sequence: CASGIRSGELFF. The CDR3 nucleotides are TGTGCTAGTGGTATCCGTTCCGGGGAGCTGTTTTTT.

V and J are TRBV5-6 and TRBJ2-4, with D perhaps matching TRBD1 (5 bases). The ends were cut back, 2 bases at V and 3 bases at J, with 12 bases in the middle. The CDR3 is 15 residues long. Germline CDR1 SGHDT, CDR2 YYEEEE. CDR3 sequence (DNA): TGTGCCAGCAGCTTCAGGGATCTGGGCAAAAACATTCAGTACTTC. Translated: CASSFRDLGKNIQYF.

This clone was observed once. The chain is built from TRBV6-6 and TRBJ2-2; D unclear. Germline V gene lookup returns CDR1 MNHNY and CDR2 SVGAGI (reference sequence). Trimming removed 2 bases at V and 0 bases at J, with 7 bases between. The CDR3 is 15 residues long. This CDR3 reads CASSYRHPNTGELFF. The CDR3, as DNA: TGTGCCAGCAGTTACAGGCACCCGAACACCGGGGAGCTGTTTTTT.

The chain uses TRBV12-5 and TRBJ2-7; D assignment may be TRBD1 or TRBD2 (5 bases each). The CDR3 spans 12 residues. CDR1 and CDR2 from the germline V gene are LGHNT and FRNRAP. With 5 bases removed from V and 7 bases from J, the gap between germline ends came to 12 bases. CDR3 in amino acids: CASGAPRGEQYF. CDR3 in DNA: TGTGCTAGTGGTGCCCCGAGGGGAGAGCAGTACTTC.

CDR3: CASSEGTDTQYF. The CDR3 nucleotides read TGTGCCAGCAGCGAAGGGACAGATACGCAGTATTTT. The V and J genes are TRBV9 and TRBJ2-3; D uncertain. CDR3 length equals 12 residues. Per germline, CDR1 SGDLS and CDR2 YYNGEE. Trimming shortened V by 3 bases and J by 3 bases, and 5 bases separated the two germline ends.